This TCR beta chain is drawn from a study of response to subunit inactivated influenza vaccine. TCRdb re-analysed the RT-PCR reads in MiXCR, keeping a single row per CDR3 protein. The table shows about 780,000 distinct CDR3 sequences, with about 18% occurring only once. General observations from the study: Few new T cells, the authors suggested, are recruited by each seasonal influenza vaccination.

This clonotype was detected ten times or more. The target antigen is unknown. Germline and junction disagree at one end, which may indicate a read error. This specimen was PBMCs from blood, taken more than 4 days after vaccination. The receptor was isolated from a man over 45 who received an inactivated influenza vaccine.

CDR3 protein: CASSLVGGNEQYF. As DNA, the CDR3 is TGTGCTAGCAGCTTAGTCGGGGGGAACGAGCAGTACTTC. The chain recombines TRBV7-7 with TRBJ2-7; 7 bases are shared with TRBD2. Germline assignment: CDR1 SSHAT and CDR2 FNYEAQ (reference sequence). The CDR3 contains 13 residues.